This TCR beta chain stems from a study of cytomegalovirus exposure and HLA in healthy donors. Overall study context: Per a later analysis, the 666 first-cohort and approximately 120 validation repertoires shared one platform.

The CDR3 consists of 15 residues. The V end was cut by 5 bases, the J end by 2 bases, with 14 bases between. From germline, CDR1 is LNHDA and CDR2 SQIVND (reference sequence). The protocol was immunoSEQ multiplex PCR, while the TCRdb copy is restricted to in-frame clones and leaves out a portion. The table shows about 130,000 clones, with approximately 80% occurring only once. Regarding this clone: Its cognate antigen is unknown.

Study observations and caveats: 150 or so TCR beta chains were listed as cytomegalovirus-associated. It was found in a later analysis that first-cohort TCR clusters tended to co-occur in the 90 to 150 validation repertoires. Rare sequences made up most TCRs, while some public TCRs were found in many donors.

The chain combines TRBV19 with TRBJ2-3; D is perhaps TRBD1 (6 bases). What was sequenced was PBMCs. The sequence was obtained from a man younger than 40 in good health and CMV-seropositive. This CDR3 reads CASSAGQLITDTQYF. In DNA form, the CDR3 reads TGTGCCAGTAGTGCTGGACAGTTAATCACAGATACGCAGTATTTT. The full variable domain, with the rest looked up from reference TRBV19 and TRBJ2-3, is DGGITQSPKYLFRKEGQNVTLSCEQNLNHDAMYWYRQDPGQGLRLIYYSQIVNDFQKGDIAEGYSVSREKKESFPLTVTSAQKNPTAFYLCASSAGQLITDTQYFGPGTRLTVL.